This entry features one TCR beta chain sequence. Its antigen has not been determined. No base qualities exist here, and no much larger clone lies one base off it. Libraries were constructed by PCR. These reads were obtained on an Illumina HiSeq 2500. TCR library preparation used molecular barcoding, with unique molecular identifiers applied to normalize quantification of the TCRbeta repertoire. TCRdb reanalyzed the raw reads on its own, using fastp at Q25 for trimming and MiXCR for clone calling, and kept in-frame beta chains. Under each unique CDR3 protein, matching rows form one entry showing the most common genes and DNA. The sample table shows about 15,000 distinct CDR3 sequences, and roughly 12% are seen once. 55% to 75% of the sample is in the top ten clones. This sample stems from a study of T-cell reconstitution after alpha-beta-depleted transplantation in children listed by TCRdb under 2016. Background for the entire study: The study quantitatively tracked T-cell immune reconstitution after TCRalphabeta/CD19-depleted allogeneic hematopoietic cell transplantation in children using TCR repertoire profiling. The study at large found these results: In some patients, the high TCRbeta diversity seen at day 60 was put down to recipient T cells and intrathymic progenitors that had survived conditioning. Over subsequent months, a decline in hyperexpanded clone frequencies was noted, and after one year, T-cell counts and TCRbeta diversity were mostly ascribed to newly produced T cells. The apparently early recovery of alphabetaT-cell counts about two months after transplant reportedly depended on only several hundred rapidly expanded clones that came from non-depleted graft cells.

In the paper's terms, the treatment or condition label means: allogeneic hematopoietic cell transplantation with graft depleted of TCRalphabeta T cells and CD19 B cells. The children who served as transplant recipients had been given grafts of TCRalphabeta/CD19-depleted allogeneic hematopoietic cells. Trimmed from V: 6 bases; trimmed from J: 2 bases; junction bases lacking a gene match: 10. The CDR3 holds 16 amino acids from the cysteine to the phenylalanine. CDR3 DNA only is kept here, 48 bases in frame from base 1. According to the germline V gene, CDR1 reads MNHEY and CDR2 reads SVGEGT. This receptor chain uses TRBV6-2 or TRBV6-3 and TRBJ2-1; a stretch of 7 junction bases matches TRBD2. The specimen comprised PBMCs, mostly from graft donor cells, sampled 180 days after TCRalphabeta/CD19-depleted stem cell transplant. This clonotype originated in a boy less than two years old who had a stem cell transplant for Wiskott-Aldrich syndrome, so the T cells may come from the graft donor. The nucleotide sequence reads TGTGCCAGCAGAGATACCGGGACTACCACCTACAATGAGCAGTTCTTC. This sequence encodes CASRDTGTTTYNEQFF.